The present TCR beta chain was sequenced within a study of T cells in tumors after PD-1 blockade. Whole-study context: Each patient got pembrolizumab 200 mg every 3 weeks or cemiplimab 350 mg every 2 weeks. During anti-PD-1 treatment, some patients continued daily vismodegib 150 mg.

The data were produced by immunoSEQ multiplex PCR, yet TCRdb's version contains in-frame clones alone and is incomplete. The sample has 54,000 or so clones, 80% seen once. CDR1 is SGDLS, CDR2 YYNGEE, per germline. V was trimmed by 0 bases and J by 5 bases, leaving 8 bases between them. The CDR3 contains 14 residues. Study outcomes and limitations: Peripheral recruitment is suggested, as some novel exhausted tumor clones were in pre-treatment blood.

Details on this clone: The antigen remains unidentified.

The chain couples TRBV9 to TRBJ2-2, with D unresolved. Source: PBMCs, taken before anti-PD-1 treatment. This TCR was sampled from a human donor with basal cell carcinoma. CDR3 nucleotide sequence: TGTGCCAGCAGCGTAGAGGGTGGAACCGGGGAGCTGTTTTTT. This codes for CASSVEGGTGELFF.